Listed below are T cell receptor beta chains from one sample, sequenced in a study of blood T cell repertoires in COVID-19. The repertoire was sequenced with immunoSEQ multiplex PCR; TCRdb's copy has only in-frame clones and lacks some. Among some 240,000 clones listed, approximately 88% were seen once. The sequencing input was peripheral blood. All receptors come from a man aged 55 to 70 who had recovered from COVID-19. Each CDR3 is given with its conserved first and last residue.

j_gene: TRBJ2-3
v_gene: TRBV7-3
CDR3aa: CASSTSSQGTDTQYF

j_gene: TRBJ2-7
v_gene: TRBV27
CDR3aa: CASSPREAYEQYF

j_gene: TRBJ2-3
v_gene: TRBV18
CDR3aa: CASSPGQGPDTQYF

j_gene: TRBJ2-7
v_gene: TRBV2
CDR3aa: CASSPTPYEQYF

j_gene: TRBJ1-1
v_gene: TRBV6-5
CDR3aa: CASSNTGGSTEAFF

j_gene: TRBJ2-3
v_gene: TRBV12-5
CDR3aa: CASGLGATDTQYF

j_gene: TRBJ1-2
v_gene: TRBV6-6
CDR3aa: CASSHQGTYGYTF

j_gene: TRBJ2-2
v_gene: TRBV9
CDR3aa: CASSVYSGNTGELFF

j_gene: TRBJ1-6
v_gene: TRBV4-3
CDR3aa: CASSEGAYNSPLHF

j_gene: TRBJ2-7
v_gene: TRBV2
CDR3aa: CASRRDIAGPGEGQYF

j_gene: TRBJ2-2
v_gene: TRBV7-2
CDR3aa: CASSPPRLGSGELFF

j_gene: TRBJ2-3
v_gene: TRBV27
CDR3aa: CASTGPHERGSADTQYF

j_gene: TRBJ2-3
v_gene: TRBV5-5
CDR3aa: CASFRAGIGTDTQYF

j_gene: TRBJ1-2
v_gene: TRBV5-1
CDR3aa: CASSDGGGYGYTF

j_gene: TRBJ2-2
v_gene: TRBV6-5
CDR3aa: CASRSGGWAGELFF

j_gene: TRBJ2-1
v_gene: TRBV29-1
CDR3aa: CSVEGVGLAGSYNEQFF

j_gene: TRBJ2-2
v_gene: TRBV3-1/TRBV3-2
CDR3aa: CASRLAITGELFF

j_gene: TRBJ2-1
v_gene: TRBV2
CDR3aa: CASSLGLALAYNEQFF

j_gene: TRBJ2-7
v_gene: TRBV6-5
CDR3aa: CASSISGTESYEQYF

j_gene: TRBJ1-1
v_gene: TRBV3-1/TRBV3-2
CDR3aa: CASSPSLPSYGQGTEAFF

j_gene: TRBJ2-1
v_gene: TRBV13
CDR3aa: CASSFSANLYNEQFF

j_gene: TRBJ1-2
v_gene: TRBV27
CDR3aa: CASRTGGSYGYTF

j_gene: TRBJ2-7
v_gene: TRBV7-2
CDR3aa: CASSLATSGTSYEQYF

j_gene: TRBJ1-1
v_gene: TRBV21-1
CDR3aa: CASSKGDGDRGLTEAFF

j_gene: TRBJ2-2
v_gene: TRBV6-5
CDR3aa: CASGTGLTGELFF

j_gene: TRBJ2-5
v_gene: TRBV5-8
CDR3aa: CASSASRPRTSGKETQYF

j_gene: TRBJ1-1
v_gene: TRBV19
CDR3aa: CASSRQARAFF

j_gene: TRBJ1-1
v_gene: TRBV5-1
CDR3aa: CASSLASNTEAFF

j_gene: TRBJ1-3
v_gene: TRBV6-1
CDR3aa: CASSENYSGNTIYF

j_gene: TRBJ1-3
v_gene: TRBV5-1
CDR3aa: CASSLDGSSGNTIYF

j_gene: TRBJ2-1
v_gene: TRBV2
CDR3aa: CASKAFTLAYNEQFF

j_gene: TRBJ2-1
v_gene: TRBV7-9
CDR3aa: CASSLAGTASYNEQFF

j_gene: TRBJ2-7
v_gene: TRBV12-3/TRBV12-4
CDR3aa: CASAERGAYEQYF

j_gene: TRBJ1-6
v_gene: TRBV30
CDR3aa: CALSTGNHNSPLHF

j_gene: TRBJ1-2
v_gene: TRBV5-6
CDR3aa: CASSLDSPYGYTF

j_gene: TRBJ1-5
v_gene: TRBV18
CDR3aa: CASSRTGGGQPQHF

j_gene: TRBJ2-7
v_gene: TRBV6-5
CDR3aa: CASSYSEGNVLREQYF

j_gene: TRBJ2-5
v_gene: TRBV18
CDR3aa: CASSLSGFQETQYF